This T cell receptor (beta chain) appears in the sequencing data of a study of monozygotic twins with inflammatory bowel disease. Points from the study as a whole: Patients with IBD had less TCRbeta diversity (inverse Simpson) than their healthy co-twins.

TCRdb reanalyzed the 5' RACE reads, giving one entry per CDR3 protein sequence and no DNA. This sample's clone table lists around 40,000 distinct CDR3 sequences. Germline loops: CDR1 SGHNT, CDR2 YYREEE (reference sequence). This CDR3 has 13 amino acids. A remark on this clonotype: Its antigen is currently unknown.

After skipping T cell sorting, the authors isolated total RNA from whole blood. Sequencing used blood. The chain couples TRBV5-4 to TRBJ2-1; TCRdb's assignment of TRBD2 cannot be checked, as there is no DNA. This receptor was taken from a human donor with ulcerative colitis or Crohn's disease, or a healthy co-twin of an affected twin (not recorded which). The CDR3 protein is CASSSPGSDEQFF.